The rows below give T cell receptor beta chains drawn from one sample of a study of T cells in Graves' hyperthyroidism and ophthalmopathy. MiXCR, applied by TCRdb to the multiplex PCR reads, yields one record per CDR3 protein. The sample carries approximately 720,000 distinct CDR3 sequences, approximately 19% recorded once. Sequencing input: blood. Receptors originate from a woman aged 45-60 years with Graves' hyperthyroidism that later progressed to Graves' ophthalmopathy. Both conserved end residues are part of each CDR3. The D gene is left open where the match is weak. Clone size is stated in some rows and not others, as once, few, many or a class when expanded.

J gene: TRBJ1-5; V gene: TRBV12-3/TRBV12-4; D gene: NA; clone size: NA; CDR3 DNA: TGTGCCAGCAGTTTATCTGGGCGGGAGGGCCAGCCCCAGCATTTT; CDR3 protein: CASSLSGREGQPQHF
J gene: TRBJ1-6; V gene: TRBV5-5; D gene: NA; clone size: NA; CDR3 DNA: TGTGCCAGCAGCTTGGAGAGGTATTCACCCCTCCACTTT; CDR3 protein: CASSLERYSPLHF
J gene: TRBJ2-3; V gene: TRBV12-3/TRBV12-4; D gene: TRBD2; clone size: few; CDR3 DNA: TGTGCCAGCAGCGGCGGACTAGCGATTCCAATTTTTAGCACAGATACGCAGTATTTT; CDR3 protein: CASSGGLAIPIFSTDTQYF
J gene: TRBJ2-1; V gene: TRBV19; D gene: NA; clone size: NA; CDR3 DNA: TGTGCCAGTAGTATTGGTGTGCCAGGCCCCTCGGATGAGCAGTTCTTC; CDR3 protein: CASSIGVPGPSDEQFF
J gene: TRBJ1-6; V gene: TRBV27; D gene: NA; clone size: NA; CDR3 DNA: TGTGCCAGCAGTTTACCCCCCTCCGTACAGGGCGAGGGTTCACCCCTCCACTTT; CDR3 protein: CASSLPPSVQGEGSPLHF
J gene: TRBJ1-4; V gene: TRBV30; D gene: NA; clone size: many; CDR3 DNA: TGTGCCTGGAGTCGGCAGGGGCCTGAAAAACTGTTTTTT; CDR3 protein: CAWSRQGPEKLFF
J gene: TRBJ2-5; V gene: TRBV3-1; D gene: TRBD1; clone size: many; CDR3 DNA: TGTGCCAGCAGCCAACAGGGGGCAGGAAAAGAGACCCAGTACTTC; CDR3 protein: CASSQQGAGKETQYF
J gene: TRBJ1-4; V gene: TRBV4-1; D gene: NA; clone size: few; CDR3 DNA: TGCGCCAGCAGCCAAGCTTCAGTGGGGTCGAATGAAAAACTGTTTTTT; CDR3 protein: CASSQASVGSNEKLFF
J gene: TRBJ1-1; V gene: TRBV5-1; D gene: NA; clone size: NA; CDR3 DNA: TGCGCCAGCAGCTTGCCTGGGGGCGCCTATTCGAACACTGAAGCTTTCTTT; CDR3 protein: CASSLPGGAYSNTEAFF
J gene: TRBJ1-2; V gene: TRBV3-1; D gene: NA; clone size: few; CDR3 DNA: TGTGCCAGCAGCCAAGATAGTTTTGAAGGAAACTATGGCTACACCTTC; CDR3 protein: CASSQDSFEGNYGYTF
J gene: TRBJ1-2; V gene: TRBV6-1; D gene: TRBD1; clone size: few; CDR3 DNA: TGTGCCAGCAGACAGACAGGGGAAGGTGGCTACACCTTC; CDR3 protein: CASRQTGEGGYTF
J gene: TRBJ1-1; V gene: TRBV10-2; D gene: NA; clone size: few; CDR3 DNA: TGCGCCAGCAGTCGAAGACCAGGGAGAGGGACTGAAGCTTTCTTT; CDR3 protein: CASSRRPGRGTEAFF
J gene: TRBJ1-5; V gene: TRBV19; D gene: NA; clone size: NA; CDR3 DNA: TGTGCCAGTAGTATCCGAGGGGCGAGCAATCAGCCCCAGCATTTT; CDR3 protein: CASSIRGASNQPQHF
J gene: TRBJ1-2; V gene: TRBV7-9; D gene: NA; clone size: NA; CDR3 DNA: TGTGCCAGCAGCCTGTCTGCTGGAGGAGAAGAGGGCTATGGCTACACCTTC; CDR3 protein: CASSLSAGGEEGYGYTF
J gene: TRBJ1-1; V gene: TRBV20-1; D gene: NA; clone size: many; CDR3 DNA: TGCAGTGCTAGCGGGAGCTGGGCTGGGGCTTTCTTT; CDR3 protein: CSASGSWAGAFF
J gene: TRBJ2-1; V gene: TRBV5-1; D gene: NA; clone size: many; CDR3 DNA: TGCGCCAGCAGCTTGGCCGTGGGCCTAACCTACAATGAGCAGTTCTTC; CDR3 protein: CASSLAVGLTYNEQFF
J gene: TRBJ1-5; V gene: TRBV10-3; D gene: TRBD1; clone size: NA; CDR3 DNA: TGTGCCATCAGTGAACAGGGGGCAAGCAATCAGCCCCAGCATTTT; CDR3 protein: CAISEQGASNQPQHF
J gene: TRBJ2-5; V gene: TRBV27; D gene: NA; clone size: NA; CDR3 DNA: TGTGCCAGCAGTTCCCCCGGACAGAAGACCCAGTACTTC; CDR3 protein: CASSSPGQKTQYF
J gene: TRBJ2-7; V gene: TRBV12-3/TRBV12-4; D gene: NA; clone size: many; CDR3 DNA: TGTGCCAGCAGTTTCGGCAGGGTCTACGAGCAGTACTTC; CDR3 protein: CASSFGRVYEQYF
J gene: TRBJ2-1; V gene: TRBV7-2; D gene: TRBD2; clone size: NA; CDR3 DNA: TGTGCCAGCAGCTTAAGCAGGTTTCTAGCGGGGGGTCGCTCCTACAATGAGCAGTTCTTC; CDR3 protein: CASSLSRFLAGGRSYNEQFF
J gene: TRBJ2-7; V gene: TRBV7-6; D gene: TRBD2; clone size: NA; CDR3 DNA: TGTGCCAGCAGCTCCGGGGACTGGGGAGGGGATTACGAGCAGTACTTC; CDR3 protein: CASSSGDWGGDYEQYF
J gene: TRBJ1-6; V gene: TRBV7-2; D gene: NA; clone size: many; CDR3 DNA: TGTGCCAGCAGCTTAGGGACCCGTAATTCACCCCTCCACTTT; CDR3 protein: CASSLGTRNSPLHF
J gene: TRBJ2-1; V gene: TRBV24-1; D gene: TRBD1; clone size: NA; CDR3 DNA: TGTGCCACCGGCCCCGGACAGGCCTACAATGAGCAGTTCTTC; CDR3 protein: CATGPGQAYNEQFF
J gene: TRBJ2-3; V gene: TRBV6-1; D gene: NA; clone size: NA; CDR3 DNA: TGTGCCAGCAGTCGGATGGGTACAGATACGCAGTATTTT; CDR3 protein: CASSRMGTDTQYF
J gene: TRBJ1-6; V gene: TRBV12-3/TRBV12-4; D gene: NA; clone size: many; CDR3 DNA: TGTGCCAGCAGCCGTGGCAGCTCCTATAATTCACCCCTCCACTTT; CDR3 protein: CASSRGSSYNSPLHF
J gene: TRBJ1-2; V gene: TRBV7-8; D gene: TRBD1; clone size: many; CDR3 DNA: TGTGCCAGCAGAGGGACAGGGTTAAACTATGGCTACACCTTC; CDR3 protein: CASRGTGLNYGYTF
J gene: TRBJ1-1; V gene: TRBV5-6; D gene: NA; clone size: few; CDR3 DNA: TGTGCCAGCAGCAGTAGACAGGCCGACCTCAACACTGAAGCTTTCTTT; CDR3 protein: CASSSRQADLNTEAFF
J gene: TRBJ1-1; V gene: TRBV6-2/TRBV6-3; D gene: NA; clone size: NA; CDR3 DNA: TGTGCCAGCAGTATGGGCCCCGGGGACACTGAAGCTTTCTTT; CDR3 protein: CASSMGPGDTEAFF
J gene: TRBJ2-4; V gene: TRBV6-2/TRBV6-3; D gene: NA; clone size: NA; CDR3 DNA: TGTGCCAGCAGTGTATTTTTCGGGACGGAGAAAAACATTCAGTACTTC; CDR3 protein: CASSVFFGTEKNIQYF
J gene: TRBJ1-5; V gene: TRBV20-1; D gene: TRBD1; clone size: few; CDR3 DNA: TGCAGTGCCGTACAGGGGGCAGCCCTTAATCAGCCCCAGCATTTT; CDR3 protein: CSAVQGAALNQPQHF
J gene: TRBJ1-5; V gene: TRBV2; D gene: NA; clone size: many; CDR3 DNA: TGTGCCAGCAGGGGCTCTCAAAGCAATCAGCCCCAGCATTTT; CDR3 protein: CASRGSQSNQPQHF
J gene: TRBJ2-2; V gene: TRBV13; D gene: TRBD1; clone size: few; CDR3 DNA: TGCGCCAGCAGTGTCAACGAACAGGGGGCAGACGGGGAGCTGTTTTTT; CDR3 protein: CASSVNEQGADGELFF
J gene: TRBJ2-7; V gene: TRBV7-9; D gene: NA; clone size: few; CDR3 DNA: TGTGCCAGCAGCTTAGGGCAGGCCCCCATCGAGCAGTACTTC; CDR3 protein: CASSLGQAPIEQYF
J gene: TRBJ1-2; V gene: TRBV3-1; D gene: NA; clone size: many; CDR3 DNA: TGTGCCAGCAGCCCCGGGATGGGGAACTATGGCTACACCTTC; CDR3 protein: CASSPGMGNYGYTF
J gene: TRBJ2-1; V gene: TRBV24-1; D gene: TRBD1; clone size: NA; CDR3 DNA: TGTGCCACCAGTGATCGAGGGGGGACAGGGGGCAATGAGCAGTTCTTC; CDR3 protein: CATSDRGGTGGNEQFF
J gene: TRBJ1-5; V gene: TRBV20-1; D gene: NA; clone size: few; CDR3 DNA: TGCAGTGCTAGGGGGGAGCCCCAGCATTTT; CDR3 protein: CSARGEPQHF
J gene: TRBJ1-1; V gene: TRBV10-3; D gene: TRBD1; clone size: many; CDR3 DNA: TGTGCCATCAGAACTGACAGGGGGCCGACTGAAGCTTTCTTT; CDR3 protein: CAIRTDRGPTEAFF
J gene: TRBJ1-3; V gene: TRBV5-1; D gene: NA; clone size: few; CDR3 DNA: TGCGCCAGCAGCTTCAGCGCGTCCTCTGGAAACACCATATATTTT; CDR3 protein: CASSFSASSGNTIYF
J gene: TRBJ1-5; V gene: TRBV11-2; D gene: NA; clone size: many; CDR3 DNA: TGTGCCAGCAGCTTGGGTCAGGGAAAGAATCAGCCCCAGCATTTT; CDR3 protein: CASSLGQGKNQPQHF
J gene: TRBJ2-4; V gene: TRBV6-1; D gene: TRBD1; clone size: NA; CDR3 DNA: TGTGCCAGCAGAGTGGACAGGTTGGCCAAAAACATTCAGTACTTC; CDR3 protein: CASRVDRLAKNIQYF
J gene: TRBJ2-3; V gene: TRBV15; D gene: NA; clone size: NA; CDR3 DNA: TGTGCCACCAGCCGACGGGTACCGGATACGCAGTATTTT; CDR3 protein: CATSRRVPDTQYF
J gene: TRBJ2-5; V gene: TRBV19; D gene: NA; clone size: many; CDR3 DNA: TGTGCCAGTAGCGCCCGAACAGGCCCACGGGAGACCCAGTACTTC; CDR3 protein: CASSARTGPRETQYF
J gene: TRBJ1-1; V gene: TRBV20-1; D gene: NA; clone size: many; CDR3 DNA: TGCAGTGCTAGAGATGGGGGTCACGGGACTGAAGCTTTCTTT; CDR3 protein: CSARDGGHGTEAFF
J gene: TRBJ1-1; V gene: TRBV11-1; D gene: NA; clone size: NA; CDR3 DNA: TGTGCCAGCAGCCCCCTCCGAACGTGGGCCACTGAAGCTTTCTTT; CDR3 protein: CASSPLRTWATEAFF
J gene: TRBJ1-1; V gene: TRBV14; D gene: NA; clone size: NA; CDR3 DNA: TGTGCCAGCAGCCAAGGGGCGAGAACTATGAACACTGAAGCTTTCTTT; CDR3 protein: CASSQGARTMNTEAFF
J gene: TRBJ2-7; V gene: TRBV7-2; D gene: NA; clone size: many; CDR3 DNA: TGTGCCAGCAGCTTAGAGCACTACGAGCAGTACTTC; CDR3 protein: CASSLEHYEQYF
J gene: TRBJ2-5; V gene: TRBV14; D gene: NA; clone size: NA; CDR3 DNA: TGTGCCAGCAGCCAACCTCGGACAGCCAGAGAGACCCAGTACTTC; CDR3 protein: CASSQPRTARETQYF
J gene: TRBJ1-5; V gene: TRBV14; D gene: NA; clone size: few; CDR3 DNA: TGTGCCAGCAGCCAAGTTGCGGGACAGCCCCAGCATTTT; CDR3 protein: CASSQVAGQPQHF
J gene: TRBJ2-7; V gene: TRBV18; D gene: NA; clone size: many; CDR3 DNA: TGTGCCAGCTCACCACGGACAGTCCCCTACGAGCAGTACTTC; CDR3 protein: CASSPRTVPYEQYF
J gene: TRBJ1-2; V gene: TRBV20-1; D gene: NA; clone size: many; CDR3 DNA: TGCAGTGCTAGAGTTATCTTCCAATATGGCTACACCTTC; CDR3 protein: CSARVIFQYGYTF
J gene: TRBJ1-5; V gene: TRBV6-2/TRBV6-3; D gene: NA; clone size: once; CDR3 DNA: TGTGCCAGCACCCCAGGACCGACTAATCAGCCCCAGCATTTT; CDR3 protein: CASTPGPTNQPQHF
J gene: TRBJ1-2; V gene: TRBV29-1; D gene: TRBD1; clone size: many; CDR3 DNA: TGCAGCGTTGAAGACCCGAGAGAAGTTCACAGGGGGAACTATGGCTACACCTTC; CDR3 protein: CSVEDPREVHRGNYGYTF
J gene: TRBJ2-2; V gene: TRBV4-1; D gene: TRBD2; clone size: few; CDR3 DNA: TGCGCCAGCAGCGGTAGCGGGGGGGCTCTTAGCACCGGGGAGCTGTTTTTT; CDR3 protein: CASSGSGGALSTGELFF
J gene: TRBJ2-1; V gene: TRBV27; D gene: TRBD1; clone size: few; CDR3 DNA: TGTGCCAGCAGTTTTGGGACAGGGGCTTTTGATGAGCAGTTCTTC; CDR3 protein: CASSFGTGAFDEQFF
J gene: TRBJ2-7; V gene: TRBV27; D gene: TRBD1; clone size: few; CDR3 DNA: TGTGCCAGCAGTTCACCGGGACAGGGGATTCGCGAGCAGTACTTC; CDR3 protein: CASSSPGQGIREQYF
J gene: TRBJ2-3; V gene: TRBV12-3/TRBV12-4; D gene: TRBD2; clone size: NA; CDR3 DNA: TGTGCCTGCAGTTTCCTACTAGCGGGGGTCTACACAGATACGCAGTATTTT; CDR3 protein: CACSFLLAGVYTDTQYF
J gene: TRBJ1-2; V gene: TRBV5-1; D gene: TRBD1; clone size: few; CDR3 DNA: TGCGCCAGCAGCATGACAGGGGACTATGGCTACACCTTC; CDR3 protein: CASSMTGDYGYTF
J gene: TRBJ1-1; V gene: TRBV5-1; D gene: TRBD1; clone size: few; CDR3 DNA: TGCGCCAGCAGCTTTTCGCCCGGGACAGGGGGTAGCGTCGGTGAAGCTTTCTTT; CDR3 protein: CASSFSPGTGGSVGEAFF
J gene: TRBJ2-5; V gene: TRBV11-3; D gene: TRBD1; clone size: NA; CDR3 DNA: TGTGCCAGCAGCTTGGGGACAGGGAGTAGCCGAGAGACCCAGTACTTC; CDR3 protein: CASSLGTGSSRETQYF